The 15 T cell receptor beta chains below all came from one sample that was sequenced in a study of blood T cell repertoires in COVID-19 (dated by TCRdb to 2018 to 2020). Libraries were prepared through the immunoSEQ multiplex PCR assay. The clones in this table, taken by TCRdb from immuneACCESS, are in-frame only. Not every clone is retained; where verified, under half of the shortfall comes from an unresolved V gene, and the cause of the rest is unknown. The sample table lists around 400,000 clones, roughly 86% of them with a count of one. Clones ranked in the top ten supply 10% of the sample. Specimen: peripheral blood. The receptors come from a woman aged 25 to 39 with COVID-19, enrolled during active disease.

This chain uses TRBV19 with TRBJ2-7; 8 bases align to TRBD2. This CDR3 comprises 14 residues. V trimming: 3 bases; J trimming: 4 bases; junction bases outside the gene matches: 5. The germline CDR1 and CDR2 sequences are LNHDA and SQIVND (reference sequence). This chain's CDR3 is CASSILAGRYEQYF. The CDR3, as DNA: TGTGCCAGTAGTATCTTAGCGGGGCGTTACGAGCAGTACTTC. Drawing the rest from reference TRBV19 and TRBJ2-7, the complete variable domain is DGGITQSPKYLFRKEGQNVTLSCEQNLNHDAMYWYRQDPGQGLRLIYYSQIVNDFQKGDIAEGYSVSREKKESFPLTVTSAQKNPTAFYLCASSILAGRYEQYFGPGTRLTVT.

The chain recombines TRBV9 with TRBJ2-4, with a weak D call TRBD1 (6 bases). Trimming removed 1 base at V and 8 bases at J, with 13 bases between. Germline V CDR1 and CDR2: SGDLS, YYNGEE. This CDR3 is 14 amino acids long. The CDR3 sequence is CASSVSGVMDIQYF. Here the CDR3 DNA reads TGTGCCAGCAGCGTATCAGGGGTGATGGACATTCAGTACTTC.

V is TRBV13 and J is TRBJ2-7; 8 nucleotides match TRBD2. In germline, CDR1 is PRHDT, CDR2 FYEKMQ (reference sequence). This CDR3 has 16 amino acids. V was pared by 4 bases and J by 0 bases, with 8 bases of the junction left unmatched. CDR3 sequence reads: CASSSYSGTSSYEQYF. The CDR3 nucleotides are TGTGCCAGCAGCTCGTATAGCGGGACCTCCTCCTACGAGCAGTACTTC.

The chain is built from TRBV18 and TRBJ2-5, with 10 bases identical to TRBD2. Germline assignment: CDR1 KGHSH and CDR2 LQKENI. Trimming took 1 base from V and 5 from J; bases not matched to a gene: 1. The CDR3 sequence is 14 residues long. The CDR3 DNA reads as TGTGCCAGCTCACCACTAGCGGGAGGCGAGACCCAGTACTTC. This encodes CASSPLAGGETQYF.

The chain employs TRBV5-4 and TRBJ2-5, with D perhaps TRBD2 (6 bases). Trimming left V 6 bases short and J 5 bases short, with 17 bases between. The CDR3 spans 14 residues. Germline lookup yields CDR1 SGHNT and CDR2 YYREEE (reference sequence). CDR3 sequence (DNA): TGTGCCAGCAACGAAGGGAGGATTAGCGAGACCCAGTACTTC. This encodes CASNEGRISETQYF.

V gene TRBV2 combines with J gene TRBJ1-4; TRBD1 matches at 9 bases. Per germline, CDR1 SNHLY and CDR2 FYNNEI. Unmatched junction bases numbered 8, after V lost 4 bases and J lost 8 bases. The CDR3 is 15 amino acids. CDR3 sequence reads: CASSVGTGRGEKLFF. The CDR3 DNA reads TGTGCCAGCAGTGTTGGGACAGGGAGAGGGGAAAAACTGTTTTTT.

V and J are TRBV27 and TRBJ2-3, with 9 positions matching TRBD2. V lost 0 bases, J lost 5 bases, and 9 bases stayed unmatched. Germline CDR1 MNHEY, CDR2 SMNVEV (reference sequence). The length of the CDR3 is 17 residues. CDR3 sequence (DNA): TGTGCCAGCAGTTTATCAGCCGCGGGACTAGCCGGAGATACGCAGTATTTT. The encoded protein is CASSLSAAGLAGDTQYF.

This clone was seen more than once but under ten times. J is TRBJ2-3 and V is TRBV6-5; weak D call: TRBD2 (5 bases). CDR1 and CDR2 (germline): MNHEY, SVGAGI. V lost 5 bases and J 5 bases, leaving 8 bases between the germline ends. The CDR3 has 12 residues. Here the CDR3 reads CASSPGRDTQYF. The CDR3 DNA reads TGTGCCAGCAGTCCGGGGAGAGATACGCAGTATTTT.

This clone came up once. The chain has TRBV7-8 and TRBJ2-7; 7 bases align to TRBD2. In germline, CDR1 is SGHVS, CDR2 FQNEAQ. Trimming removed 4 bases from V and 0 bases from J; junction bases left unmatched: 6. The CDR3 spans 15 residues. CDR3 loop: CASSSASGNSYEQYF. The CDR3 DNA reads TGTGCCAGCAGCTCGGCTAGCGGCAACTCCTACGAGCAGTACTTC.

The chain carries TRBV2 and TRBJ2-1; D possibly corresponds to TRBD2 (5 bases). CDR3 length: 16 residues. CDR1 SNHLY and CDR2 FYNNEI come from the germline V gene. The V gene lost 6 bases and the J gene lost 0 bases, with 15 bases spanning the gap. The CDR3 protein is CASRLLGVSSYNEQFF. The CDR3 coding sequence is TGTGCCAGCAGGTTGCTCGGGGTCAGCTCCTACAATGAGCAGTTCTTC.

The chain recombines TRBV9 with TRBJ2-2; D is perhaps TRBD2 (6 bases). Trimming removed 0 bases from V and 5 bases from J, with 11 bases in between. CDR1 SGDLS and CDR2 YYNGEE come from the germline V gene. This CDR3 region has 15 residues. The CDR3, as DNA: TGTGCCAGCAGCGTAGGGAGGGTGAAAACCGGGGAGCTGTTTTTT. Its translation is CASSVGRVKTGELFF.

The rearrangement uses TRBV11-2 and TRBJ1-2; a weak D match, TRBD1 (5 bases). The CDR3 covers 13 residues. CDR1 is SGHAT, CDR2 FQNNGV, per germline. V was shortened by 10 bases and J by 3 bases, with 15 bases between the two germline ends. The CDR3 reads CATGRGTYYGYTF. In DNA, the CDR3 is TGTGCCACGGGTCGGGGGACGTACTATGGCTACACCTTC.

The CDR3 region has the DNA TGCGCCAGCAGCCTCCCGGTTAGCGGGAGAAACACCGGGGAGCTGTTTTTT. Amino acids: CASSLPVSGRNTGELFF. The chain couples TRBV4-1 to TRBJ2-2, with 9 bases aligning to TRBD2. The CDR3 contains 17 residues. Looked up from germline, CDR1 is MGHRA and CDR2 is YSYEKL. V dropped 4 bases and J dropped 2; count of bases not matched to a gene: 8.

This clone was seen a single time. The chain uses TRBV2 and TRBJ1-3; D uncertain. This CDR3 is built from 14 residues. The V end was cut by 3 bases, the J end by 1 base, with 7 bases between. Germline values: CDR1 SNHLY, CDR2 FYNNEI. For the CDR3, the DNA is TGTGCCAGCAGTGATTCAGGTTCTGGAAACACCATATATTTT. Translation gives CASSDSGSGNTIYF.

The J gene is TRBJ2-7, the V gene TRBV28, with 9 bases aligning to TRBD2. Per germline, CDR1 MDHEN and CDR2 SYDVKM. The CDR3 runs 14 residues. V lost 3 bases and J lost 7; bases outside the gene matches: 7. The CDR3 protein is CASSLRGGPGEQYF. CDR3 in DNA: TGTGCCAGCAGTTTGCGGGGGGGGCCTGGTGAGCAGTACTTC.